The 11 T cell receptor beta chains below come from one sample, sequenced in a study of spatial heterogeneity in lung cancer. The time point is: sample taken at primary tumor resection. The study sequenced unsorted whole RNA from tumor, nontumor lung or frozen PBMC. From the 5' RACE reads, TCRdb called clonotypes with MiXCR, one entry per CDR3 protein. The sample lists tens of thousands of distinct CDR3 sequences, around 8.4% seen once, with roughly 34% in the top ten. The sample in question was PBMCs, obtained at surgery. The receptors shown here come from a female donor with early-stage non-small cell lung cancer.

CDR3 DNA sequence: TGTGCCAGTGGGACACCCCCTGGCAATGAGCAGTTCTTC. Translated, it gives CASGTPPGNEQFF. The rearrangement links TRBV6-6 to TRBJ2-1; maybe TRBD1 (6 bases). The ends were cut back, 9 bases at V and 6 bases at J, with 15 bases in the middle. The CDR3 spans 13 residues. Germline-derived CDR1 and CDR2 are MNHNY and SVGAGI (reference sequence).

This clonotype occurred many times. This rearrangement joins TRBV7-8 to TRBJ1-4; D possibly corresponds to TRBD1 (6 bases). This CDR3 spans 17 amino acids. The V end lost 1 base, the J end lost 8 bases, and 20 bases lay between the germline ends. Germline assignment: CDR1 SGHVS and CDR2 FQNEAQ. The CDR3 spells CASSLVAFGGLREKLFF. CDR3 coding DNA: TGTGCCAGCAGCTTAGTTGCGTTTGGGGGGCTCCGAGAAAAACTGTTTTTT. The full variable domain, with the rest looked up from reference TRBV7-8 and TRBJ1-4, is GAGVSQSPRYKVAKRGQDVALRCDPISGHVSLFWYQQALGQGPEFLTYFQNEAQLDKSGLPSDRFFAERPEGSVSTLKIQRTQQEDSAVYLCASSLVAFGGLREKLFFGSGTQLSVL.

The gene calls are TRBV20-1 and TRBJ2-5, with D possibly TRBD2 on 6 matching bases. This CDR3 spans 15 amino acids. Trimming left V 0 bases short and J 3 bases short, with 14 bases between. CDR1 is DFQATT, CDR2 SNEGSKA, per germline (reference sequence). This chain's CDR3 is CSARDLRRAEETQYF. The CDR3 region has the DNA TGCAGTGCTAGAGATCTCAGGAGGGCCGAAGAGACCCAGTACTTC.

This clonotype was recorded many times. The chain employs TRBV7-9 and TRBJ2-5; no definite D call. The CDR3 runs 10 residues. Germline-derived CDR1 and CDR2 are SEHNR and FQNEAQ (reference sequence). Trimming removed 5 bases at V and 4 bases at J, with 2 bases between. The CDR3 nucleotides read TGTGCCAGCAGCGGAGAGACCCAGTACTTC. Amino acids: CASSGETQYF.

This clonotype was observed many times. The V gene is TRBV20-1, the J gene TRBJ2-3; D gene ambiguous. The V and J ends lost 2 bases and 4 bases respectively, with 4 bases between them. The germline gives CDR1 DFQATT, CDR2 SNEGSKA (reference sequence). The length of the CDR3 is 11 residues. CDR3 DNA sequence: TGCAGTGCTAGAATGGCAGATACGCAGTATTTT. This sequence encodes CSARMADTQYF.

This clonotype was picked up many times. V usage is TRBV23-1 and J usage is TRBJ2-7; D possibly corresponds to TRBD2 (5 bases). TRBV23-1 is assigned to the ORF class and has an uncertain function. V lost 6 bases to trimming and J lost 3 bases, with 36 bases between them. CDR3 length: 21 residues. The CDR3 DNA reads TGCGCCAGCAGCCCATCCCCCAAGAACACGACTGAAGAGGGTGGACTCTACGAGCAGTACTTC. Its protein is CASSPSPKNTTEEGGLYEQYF.

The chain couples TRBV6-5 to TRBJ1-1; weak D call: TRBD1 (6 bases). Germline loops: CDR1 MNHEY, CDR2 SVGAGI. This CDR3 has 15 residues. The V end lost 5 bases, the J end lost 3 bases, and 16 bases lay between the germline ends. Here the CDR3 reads CASSDPGAGDTEAFF. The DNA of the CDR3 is TGTGCCAGCAGTGACCCAGGGGCGGGGGACACTGAAGCTTTCTTT.

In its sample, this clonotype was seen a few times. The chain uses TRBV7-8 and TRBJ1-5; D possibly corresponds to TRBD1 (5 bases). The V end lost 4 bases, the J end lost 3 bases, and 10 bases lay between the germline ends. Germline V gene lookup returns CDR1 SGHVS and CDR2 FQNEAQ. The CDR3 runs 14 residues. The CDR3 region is CASSSRDDNQPQHF. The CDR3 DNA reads TGTGCCAGCAGCTCCCGGGACGACAATCAGCCCCAGCATTTT.

CDR3 DNA sequence: TGTGCCAGCAGTTACGGACAGGGAAGTACCTATGGCTACACCTTC. Amino acids: CASSYGQGSTYGYTF. The chain has TRBV6-6 and TRBJ1-2; TRBD1 matches at 8 bases. There are 15 residues in the CDR3. V gave up 2 bases and J gave up 4 bases; unmatched junction bases: 6. Germline V gene sequence: CDR1 MNHNY, CDR2 SVGAGI (reference sequence).

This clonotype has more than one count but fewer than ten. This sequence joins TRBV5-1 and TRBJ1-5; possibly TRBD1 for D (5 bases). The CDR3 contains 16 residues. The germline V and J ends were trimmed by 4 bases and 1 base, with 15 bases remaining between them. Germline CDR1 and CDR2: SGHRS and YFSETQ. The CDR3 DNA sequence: TGCGCCAGCAGCGAGCTACCAGGGCCAAGCAATCAGCCCCAGCATTTT. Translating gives CASSELPGPSNQPQHF.

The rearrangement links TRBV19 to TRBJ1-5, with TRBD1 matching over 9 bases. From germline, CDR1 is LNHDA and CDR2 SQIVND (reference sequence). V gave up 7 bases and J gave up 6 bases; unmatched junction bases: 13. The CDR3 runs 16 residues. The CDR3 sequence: CASTTFPGQGGQPQHF. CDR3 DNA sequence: TGTGCCAGTACCACCTTTCCGGGACAGGGCGGTCAGCCCCAGCATTTT.